The 19 T cell receptor beta chains listed next were all sequenced from one sample in a study of cytomegalovirus exposure and HLA in healthy donors. Here immunoSEQ multiplex PCR was the method, and the copy in TCRdb shows in-frame clones only, minus some. This table holds 110,000 to 150,000 clones, about 95% found once. The sample taken for sequencing was PBMCs. Receptors originate from a man aged 18 to 30 in good health and CMV-seropositive.

The rearrangement links TRBV14 to TRBJ2-2; a weak D match, TRBD2 (5 bases). The CDR3 loop spans 15 amino acids. The germline CDR1 and CDR2 sequences are SGHDN and FVKESK. Trimming left V 0 bases short and J 3 bases short, with 8 bases between. The CDR3 DNA sequence: TGTGCCAGCAGCCAAGAGGGGAGATACACCGGGGAGCTGTTTTTT. It encodes CASSQEGRYTGELFF.

The chain is built from TRBV9 and TRBJ2-3, with 8 bases matching TRBD1. Per germline, CDR1 SGDLS and CDR2 YYNGEE. The CDR3 sequence is 15 residues long. V gave up 4 bases and J gave up 2 bases; unmatched junction bases: 6. CDR3 sequence: CASSTQGAHTDTQYF. For the CDR3, the DNA is TGTGCCAGCAGCACCCAGGGGGCGCACACAGATACGCAGTATTTT.

V gene TRBV30 combines with J gene TRBJ2-2; the D is unclear. CDR3 length equals 13 residues. Per germline, CDR1 GTSNPN and CDR2 SVGIG (reference sequence). V dropped 2 bases and J dropped 6 bases, with 10 bases sitting between them. The CDR3 spells CAWSNSLSGELFF. The CDR3 DNA reads TGTGCCTGGAGTAATAGCTTATCCGGGGAGCTGTTTTTT.

The table lists this clone with a few counts. Other nucleotide sequences from this sample produce the same CDR3. This sequence joins TRBV7-9 and TRBJ2-1, with 9 bases identical to TRBD2. Losses at the gene ends were 2 bases for V and 1 base for J; bases not matched to a gene: 3. This CDR3 has 16 residues. CDR1 SEHNR and CDR2 FQNEAQ come from the germline V gene (reference sequence). The CDR3: CASSLSLAGSYNEQFF. CDR3 coding DNA: TGTGCCAGCAGCTTAAGTCTAGCGGGATCCTACAATGAGCAGTTCTTC.

This chain uses TRBV5-4 with TRBJ2-7; TRBD1 agrees at 7 bases. V was clipped by 0 bases and J by 2 bases; unmatched bases: 5. The CDR3 covers 15 residues. Germline CDR1 SGHNT, CDR2 YYREEE (reference sequence). CDR3 sequence: CASSLDRQGPYEQYF. The CDR3 nucleotides are TGTGCCAGCAGCTTGGACCGACAGGGTCCCTACGAGCAGTACTTC.

This rearrangement joins TRBV6-5 to TRBJ2-5, with D uncertain. The germline CDR1 and CDR2 sequences are MNHEY and SVGAGI. The CDR3 has 12 amino acids. V lost 5 bases to trimming and J lost 3 bases, with 7 bases between them. DNA of the CDR3: TGTGCCAGCAGTCAGGTGGAAGAGACCCAGTACTTC. Protein: CASSQVEETQYF.

The chain employs TRBV2 and TRBJ2-5, with D tentatively TRBD1 (6 bases). This CDR3 comprises 14 residues. CDR1 and CDR2 from the germline V gene are SNHLY and FYNNEI. Between the trimmed V and J ends, which lost 5 bases and 4 bases, there was a span of 14 bases. Here the CDR3 reads CASSTEGGGETQYF. For the CDR3, the DNA is TGTGCCAGCAGTACCGAAGGGGGTGGAGAGACCCAGTACTTC.

The gene calls are TRBV18 and TRBJ2-7; tentatively, D is TRBD1 (5 bases). Trimming pared 3 bases from V and 6 bases from J, leaving 15 bases between. Germline V lookup: CDR1 KGHSH, CDR2 LQKENI. The length of the CDR3 is 14 residues. The CDR3 coding sequence is TGTGCCAGCTCACCCGAGACAGTCTACGGCGAGCAGTACTTC. Protein sequence: CASSPETVYGEQYF.

The gene calls are TRBV18 and TRBJ1-4; D remains unclear. The germline CDR1 and CDR2 sequences are KGHSH and LQKENI. V dropped 3 bases and J dropped 0 bases, with 14 bases sitting between them. The CDR3 extends over 17 amino acids. DNA for the CDR3: TGTGCCAGCTCACCTTTCGGTCAGACATCAACTAATGAAAAACTGTTTTTT. The encoded protein is CASSPFGQTSTNEKLFF. The whole variable domain, remainder taken from reference TRBV18 and TRBJ1-4, is NAGVMQNPRHLVRRRGQEARLRCSPMKGHSHVYWYRQLPEEGLKFMVYLQKENIIDESGMPKERFSAEFPKEGPSILRIQQVVRGDSAAYFCASSPFGQTSTNEKLFFGSGTQLSVL.

The J gene is TRBJ1-6, the V gene TRBV5-8; D remains unclear. From germline, CDR1 is SGHTS and CDR2 YDEGEE. This CDR3 spans 12 amino acids. Trimming took off 2 bases at V and 19 bases at J, with 16 bases between the two ends. The CDR3 region is CASSLSGSSGHF. In DNA form, the CDR3 reads TGTGCCAGCAGCTTATCCGGGAGCTCAGGTCACTTT.

The CDR3 region has the DNA TGTGCCAGCAGCGTAGACGTCAGTAGCACAGATACGCAGTATTTT. Its translation is CASSVDVSSTDTQYF. The chain carries TRBV9 and TRBJ2-3; D is ambiguous. Germline V gives CDR1 SGDLS, CDR2 YYNGEE. Trimming cost V 0 bases and J 0 bases, with 8 bases left between them. CDR3 length equals 15 residues.

The CDR3 DNA follows: TGTGCCACCAGCGGGACAGGGGAGCAGTACTTC. This sequence encodes CATSGTGEQYF. The chain joins TRBV15 to TRBJ2-7, with 9 bases fitting TRBD1. Germline lookup yields CDR1 LNHNV and CDR2 YYDKDF (reference sequence). The CDR3 loop spans 11 amino acids. The J segment lost 7 bases and the V segment lost 5 bases, leaving 0 bases of the junction unmatched.

The chain is built from TRBV6-6 and TRBJ1-1; D uncertain. Per germline, CDR1 MNHNY and CDR2 SVGAGI (reference sequence). This CDR3 has 13 residues. Trimming left V 8 bases short and J 4 bases short, with 14 bases between. The CDR3 DNA is TGTGCCAGCGCCCGAACTGGGCGCACTGAAGCTTTCTTT. Protein sequence: CASARTGRTEAFF.

In nucleotides, the CDR3 is TGTGCCAGCAGTTTATCTGGGTGGGACACCGAGCAGTACTTC. This sequence encodes CASSLSGWDTEQYF. V gene TRBV27 combines with J gene TRBJ2-7, with a weak D call TRBD1 (6 bases). The CDR3 loop spans 14 amino acids. V was clipped by 0 bases and J by 6 bases, with 12 bases between them. Germline V lookup: CDR1 MNHEY, CDR2 SMNVEV (reference sequence).

This chain uses TRBV5-1 with TRBJ1-1; TRBD1 matches 8 bases. Germline lookup yields CDR1 SGHRS and CDR2 YFSETQ. There are 16 residues in the CDR3. V trimming: 3 bases; J trimming: 4 bases; junction bases outside the gene matches: 11. CDR3 region: CASSWGQGAGSTEAFF. CDR3 nucleotide sequence: TGCGCCAGCAGCTGGGGCCAGGGGGCAGGGAGCACTGAAGCTTTCTTT.

The rearrangement uses TRBV9 and TRBJ2-1, with TRBD2 matching 12 bases. The germline V gene encodes CDR1 SGDLS and CDR2 YYNGEE. Trimming cost V 3 bases and J 2 bases; bases outside gene matches: 3. The CDR3 is 16 residues long. CDR3 in DNA: TGTGCCAGCAGCGCACTAGCGGGAGGTACCTACAATGAGCAGTTCTTC. This encodes CASSALAGGTYNEQFF.

The chain couples TRBV11-2 to TRBJ2-5, with D maybe TRBD1 (6 bases). Germline CDR1 SGHAT, CDR2 FQNNGV. V was clipped by 3 bases and J by 5 bases, with 19 bases between them. The CDR3 is 16 amino acids. CDR3 DNA sequence: TGTGCCAGCAGCTTGAGAGCAGGGGCAAGTAGGGAGACCCAGTACTTC. This sequence encodes CASSLRAGASRETQYF.

The chain employs TRBV28 and TRBJ2-3, with 13 bases identical to TRBD2. The CDR3 covers 22 residues. V trimming: 1 base; J trimming: 2 bases; junction bases outside the gene matches: 18. Germline CDR1 reads MDHEN; CDR2 reads SYDVKM. DNA of the CDR3: TGTGCCAGCAGTTTATTTGACAGCCTGAACCGACTAGCGGGAGGCTTCACAGATACGCAGTATTTT. It yields the protein CASSLFDSLNRLAGGFTDTQYF.

This rearrangement joins TRBV30 to TRBJ2-4, with TRBD2 matching 13 bases. This CDR3 is built from 12 residues. Germline CDR1 GTSNPN, CDR2 SVGIG (reference sequence). Trimming took 6 bases from V and 8 from J; bases not matched to a gene: 1. CDR3 loop: CACTSGRDIQYF. The CDR3 DNA reads as TGTGCCTGTACTAGCGGGAGGGACATTCAGTACTTC. Full variable domain (remainder filled in from reference TRBV30 and TRBJ2-4): SQTIHQWPATLVQPVGSPLSLECTVEGTSNPNLYWYRQAAGRGLQLLFYSVGIGQISSEVPQNLSASRPQDRQFILSSKKLLLSDSGFYLCACTSGRDIQYFGAGTRLSVL.